This T cell receptor beta chain was captured in a study of blood T cell repertoires in COVID-19. Assay: immunoSEQ multiplex PCR; the TCRdb copy retains only in-frame clones and omits some. The data contain about 370,000 clones, roughly nine tenths of them singletons. V gave up 3 bases and J gave up 6 bases; unmatched junction bases: 5. This CDR3 contains 15 residues. The germline V gene encodes CDR1 DFQATT and CDR2 SNEGSKA (reference sequence). The chain employs TRBV20-1 and TRBJ2-3, with 14 bases lining up with TRBD2. The sample was PBMCs or T cells enriched from blood (not recorded which). The receptor's source is a woman in her 30s who had recovered from COVID-19. The CDR3 nucleotides are TGCAGTGCTAGTGGGACTAGCGGGAGTGAGGATACGCAGTATTTT. It codes for CSASGTSGSEDTQYF.